This T cell receptor beta chain was sequenced in a study of regulatory T cells in long-lasting Graves disease. To make TCR beta libraries, researchers used iRepertoire HTBI primers and Arm-PCR of CDR3 regions. TCRdb reprocessed the multiplex PCR reads with MiXCR, giving one entry per CDR3 protein. The sample holds just over 600,000 distinct CDR3 sequences; 15% to 20% are singletons and the top ten take roughly 18%. Germline CDR1 reads LNHDA; CDR2 reads SQIVND (reference sequence). V dropped 5 bases and J dropped 4 bases, with 17 bases sitting between them. CDR3 length equals 15 residues. Indicated time point: newly diagnosed GD, antithyroid drugs for less than 3 months. Isolated PBMC RNA provided the starting material for the TCR library. This sample also appeared in a second study, on T cells in Graves' hyperthyroidism and ophthalmopathy.

The source was peripheral blood mononuclear cells (PBMCs), collected at new diagnosis, from a patient treated with antithyroid drugs. The clonotype originates from a woman younger than 45 with Graves disease. J is TRBJ2-5 and V is TRBV19; D call uncertain. The CDR3, as DNA: TGTGCCAGTAGTCGCTCCCCCAAGACGCGAGAGACCCAGTACTTC. Encoded protein: CASSRSPKTRETQYF.